This record concerns one T cell receptor (beta chain) sequence. The repertoire was sequenced with immunoSEQ multiplex PCR; TCRdb's copy has only in-frame clones and lacks some. The sample has about 500,000 clones, around 77% seen once. Germline CDR1 is SGHDT and CDR2 is YYEEEE. The CDR3 has 18 residues. After removal of 0 bases from V and 0 bases from J, the junction contained 10 bases not matched to a gene. These data belong to a study of shared clonotypes between healthy human individuals. The sequencing sample was made of PBMCs. The sequence was obtained from a woman in her 40s in good health. Some clones in this sample may be carry-over from other donors' samples. The V call is TRBV5-6, the J call TRBJ2-3; 7 nucleotides match TRBD2. CDR3 DNA: TGTGCCAGCAGCTTGGGGGGCGTGCTAGCGGCTAGCACAGATACGCAGTATTTT. Residues: CASSLGGVLAASTDTQYF. The variable domain in full, completed from reference TRBV5-6 and TRBJ2-3, reads DAGVTQSPTHLIKTRGQQVTLRCSPKSGHDTVSWYQQALGQGPQFIFQYYEEEERQRGNFPDRFSGHQFPNYSSELNVNALLLGDSALYLCASSLGGVLAASTDTQYFGPGTRLTVL.